The next 25 T cell receptor beta chains were all read from a single sample in a study of cytomegalovirus exposure and HLA in healthy donors. The PCR had 60 Vbeta and 13 Jbeta primers. Libraries were prepared by immunoSEQ multiplex PCR; TCRdb keeps only in-frame clonotypes and omits some of them. The sample includes under 200,000 clones, approximately 80% seen only once; the top ten take 7.5% to 9%. Sequencing used PBMCs. These receptors were collected from a male donor in good health and CMV-seropositive.

The chain carries TRBV7-9 and TRBJ1-1, with 7 bases identical to TRBD1. With V trimmed by 5 bases and J by 2 bases, 5 bases remained unmatched. The length of the CDR3 is 14 residues. The germline V gene has CDR1 SEHNR and CDR2 FQNEAQ (reference sequence). For the CDR3, the DNA is TGTGCCAGCAGCGAAGACAGGGCCAACACTGAAGCTTTCTTT. Translating it yields CASSEDRANTEAFF.

V is TRBV6-5 and J is TRBJ2-5; D is perhaps TRBD1 (7 bases). This CDR3 has 14 amino acids. Trimming left V 6 bases short and J 5 bases short, with 16 bases between. Germline CDR1 MNHEY, CDR2 SVGAGI. CDR3: CASSPTGTAETQYF. The DNA of the CDR3 is TGTGCCAGCAGCCCGACAGGGACTGCTGAGACCCAGTACTTC.

This clone was observed a few times. This chain links TRBV19 with TRBJ2-7; D remains ambiguous. The CDR3 extends over 15 amino acids. The ends were cut back, 3 bases at V and 5 bases at J, with 17 bases in the middle. Germline V gene sequence: CDR1 LNHDA, CDR2 SQIVND (reference sequence). The CDR3 loop is CASSIGAFRVNEQYF. CDR3 sequence (DNA): TGTGCCAGTAGTATCGGAGCCTTTCGCGTCAACGAGCAGTACTTC.

Comment on this clone: One junction end does not reproduce the germline sequence, and a read error may be involved. At the DNA level, this CDR3 is encoded by other sequences in the same sample as well. CDR3 DNA sequence: TGTGCCAGCTCCAGGGGTTACGGCAATCAGCCCCAGCATTTT. Amino acids: CASSRGYGNQPQHF. This rearrangement joins TRBV5-1 to TRBJ1-5; D may be TRBD1 (6 bases). The CDR3 covers 14 residues. Per germline, CDR1 SGHRS and CDR2 YFSETQ.

The chain links TRBV5-1 to TRBJ2-7; the match to TRBD1 covers 9 bases. The CDR3 is 13 amino acids. The V gene's germline CDR1 is SGHRS and CDR2 YFSETQ. The trim removed 4 bases at V and 4 bases at J, leaving 3 bases unmatched. The CDR3 sequence: CASSRTGEYEQYF. The CDR3 DNA sequence: TGCGCCAGCAGCAGGACAGGGGAGTACGAGCAGTACTTC.

This rearrangement joins TRBV19 to TRBJ2-2, with 11 bases fitting TRBD2. Germline values: CDR1 LNHDA, CDR2 SQIVND (reference sequence). CDR3 length equals 15 residues. The V segment lost 6 bases and the J segment 1 base; nucleotides outside the gene matches: 1. CDR3 amino acids: CASRTSGGNTGELFF. The DNA for the CDR3 is TGTGCCAGTAGAACTAGCGGGGGGAACACCGGGGAGCTGTTTTTT.

The chain is built from TRBV6-5 and TRBJ1-1; D remains ambiguous. CDR3 size: 13 residues. Trimming left V 6 bases short and J 4 bases short, with 12 bases between. Germline CDR1 and CDR2: MNHEY and SVGAGI. CDR3 coding DNA: TGTGCCAGCAGGGCTAGTTCCGGCACTGAAGCTTTCTTT. This gives the protein CASRASSGTEAFF.

This sequence joins TRBV9 and TRBJ2-1; TRBD2 is a possible D gene (6 bases). The CDR3 loop spans 18 amino acids. Germline CDR1 and CDR2: SGDLS and YYNGEE. V was cut by 4 bases and J by 4 bases, with 24 bases left in between. CDR3 DNA sequence: TGTGCCAGCAGCTCATCCGAAAATAGCGGAGCTGGGTACAATGAGCAGTTCTTC. Translating it yields CASSSSENSGAGYNEQFF.

The rearrangement links TRBV28 to TRBJ1-5, with 8 bases that match TRBD1. Germline CDR1 MDHEN, CDR2 SYDVKM. J lost 6 bases, V lost 5 bases, and 9 bases had no gene match. This CDR3 comprises 15 residues. The CDR3 loop is CASSLSGGVGQPQHF. CDR3 bases: TGTGCCAGCAGTCTCTCAGGGGGCGTTGGTCAGCCCCAGCATTTT.

The chain recombines TRBV28 with TRBJ2-1; 12 bases map to TRBD2. In germline, CDR1 is MDHEN, CDR2 SYDVKM. V trimming: 6 bases; J trimming: 6 bases; junction bases outside the gene matches: 3. This CDR3 region has 14 residues. The CDR3 is CASRRLAGANEQFF. CDR3 DNA sequence: TGTGCCAGCAGACGACTAGCGGGAGCCAATGAGCAGTTCTTC.

The count of this clone is one. The chain employs TRBV19 and TRBJ1-5; D gene ambiguous. Trimming removed 5 bases at V and 0 bases at J, with 5 bases between. The CDR3 spans 13 residues. Germline V CDR1 and CDR2: LNHDA, SQIVND (reference sequence). The CDR3 DNA is TGTGCCAGTAGTCGACATAGCAATCAGCCCCAGCATTTT. Translated, it gives CASSRHSNQPQHF.

This chain connects TRBV21-1 to TRBJ1-6. TRBV21-1 is annotated as a pseudogene. This CDR3 has 18 residues. The CDR3 loop is CASSKIMYRGALNSPLHF. The CDR3 DNA reads as TGTGCCAGCAGCAAAATTATGTATCGGGGGGCCCTCAATTCACCCCTCCACTTT.

This clone was seen a handful of times. The chain recombines TRBV27 with TRBJ1-3, with 9 nucleotides matching TRBD1. V trimming: 6 bases; J trimming: 0 bases; junction bases outside the gene matches: 9. The CDR3 is 17 residues long. Germline V lookup: CDR1 MNHEY, CDR2 SMNVEV (reference sequence). The CDR3 protein is CASRGGQGGFSGNTIYF. The CDR3 nucleotides read TGTGCCAGCAGGGGGGGACAGGGTGGTTTCTCTGGAAACACCATATATTTT.

On this clone: The sample has other DNA sequences that encode this CDR3 too. The rearrangement uses TRBV5-5 and TRBJ2-1; TRBD1 matches 8 bases. The CDR3 spans 15 residues. V gave up 2 bases and J gave up 9 bases; unmatched junction bases: 10. Germline V gives CDR1 SGHKS, CDR2 YYEKEE (reference sequence). CDR3 region: CASSLTGQVSGEQFF. In nucleotides, the CDR3 is TGTGCCAGCAGCTTAACGGGACAGGTCTCCGGTGAGCAGTTCTTC.

The gene calls are TRBV7-7 and TRBJ2-1; D might be TRBD2 (6 bases). Germline V gene sequence: CDR1 SSHAT, CDR2 FNYEAQ (reference sequence). This CDR3 contains 16 residues. Trimming shortened V by 5 bases and J by 0 bases, and 14 bases separated the two germline ends. CDR3 region: CASSPRDGSSYNEQFF. CDR3 bases: TGTGCCAGCAGCCCGCGGGACGGAAGCTCCTACAATGAGCAGTTCTTC. Complete variable domain (other parts from reference TRBV7-7 and TRBJ2-1): GAGVSQSPRYKVTKRGQDVTLRCDPISSHATLYWYQQALGQGPEFLTYFNYEAQPDKSGLPSDRFSAERPEGSISTLTIQRTEQRDSAMYRCASSPRDGSSYNEQFFGPGTRLTVL.

The chain uses TRBV27 and TRBJ1-1, with a weak D call TRBD1 (5 bases). V was cut by 3 bases and J by 0 bases, with 8 bases left in between. The germline gives CDR1 MNHEY, CDR2 SMNVEV (reference sequence). The CDR3 length is 14 residues. The CDR3 loop reads CASSFSGMNTEAFF. The CDR3 DNA reads as TGTGCCAGCAGTTTCTCAGGGATGAACACTGAAGCTTTCTTT.

The rearrangement joins TRBV15 to TRBJ1-5; D is perhaps TRBD1 (5 bases). Germline CDR1 LNHNV, CDR2 YYDKDF (reference sequence). The CDR3 loop spans 15 amino acids. V lost 3 bases, J lost 1 base, and 10 bases lay in between. This CDR3 reads CATSSRVVSNQPQHF. The CDR3, as DNA: TGTGCCACCAGCAGCAGGGTTGTAAGCAATCAGCCCCAGCATTTT.

V gene TRBV5-5 combines with J gene TRBJ1-5, with 9 bases that match TRBD1. The CDR3 is 18 amino acids. Per the germline V gene, CDR1 is SGHKS and CDR2 is YYEKEE (reference sequence). V shed 4 bases, J shed 0 bases, and the junction held 11 bases outside the gene matches. The CDR3 sequence is CASSHGTGQKLSNQPQHF. CDR3 nucleotides: TGTGCCAGCAGCCACGGGACAGGGCAGAAACTTAGCAATCAGCCCCAGCATTTT.

The V call is TRBV18, the J call TRBJ1-1; no reliable D call. This CDR3 spans 15 amino acids. Deletions cut 2 bases from V and 0 bases from J, with 10 bases between. Germline CDR1 KGHSH, CDR2 LQKENI. The DNA for the CDR3 is TGTGCCAGCTCACCAATAACCGGGGTGAACACTGAAGCTTTCTTT. Translating it yields CASSPITGVNTEAFF.

The chain is built from TRBV7-2 and TRBJ2-1; TRBD2 agrees at 12 bases. Germline loops: CDR1 SGHTA, CDR2 FQGNSA. With 3 bases clipped from V and 4 bases from J, the junction kept 7 bases outside the gene matches. The CDR3 length is 17 residues. The CDR3: CASSLGRLAGVYNEQFF. CDR3 nucleotide sequence: TGTGCCAGCAGCTTGGGGAGACTAGCGGGAGTGTACAATGAGCAGTTCTTC. The variable domain in full, with the rest retrieved from reference TRBV7-2 and TRBJ2-1, is GAGVSQSPSNKVTEKGKDVELRCDPISGHTALYWYRQSLGQGLEFLIYFQGNSAPDKSGLPSDRFSAERTGGSVSTLTIQRTQQEDSAVYLCASSLGRLAGVYNEQFFGPGTRLTVL.

The rearrangement links TRBV28 to TRBJ2-7, with D unresolved. Per germline, CDR1 MDHEN and CDR2 SYDVKM. V was pared by 10 bases and J by 3 bases, with 10 bases between. CDR3 length equals 11 residues. The DNA for the CDR3 is TGTGCCACCTATGATGACTACGAGCAGTACTTC. This gives the protein CATYDDYEQYF.

V and J are TRBV4-3 and TRBJ1-5; D is uncertain. Deletions cut 3 bases from V and 2 bases from J, with 8 bases between. The CDR3 runs 14 residues. Germline V lookup: CDR1 LGHNA, CDR2 YSLEER. CDR3 in DNA: TGCGCCAGCAGCCAGAGGGTGGGCAATCAGCCCCAGCATTTT. Translating gives CASSQRVGNQPQHF.

The V and J genes are TRBV7-8 and TRBJ2-7; possibly TRBD1 for D (6 bases). V lost 4 bases, J lost 1 base, and 11 bases lay in between. The CDR3 consists of 14 residues. In germline, CDR1 is SGHVS, CDR2 FQNEAQ. DNA of the CDR3: TGTGCCAGCAGCTCCCGGGACACTTCCTACGAGCAGTACTTC. Its translation is CASSSRDTSYEQYF.

The chain uses TRBV6-5 and TRBJ1-1; perhaps TRBD1 as D (6 bases). V was pared by 2 bases and J by 4 bases, with 11 bases between. Germline V gene data show CDR1 as MNHEY and CDR2 as SVGAGI. This CDR3 has 14 residues. This CDR3 is CASSYGTGSTEAFF. CDR3 bases: TGTGCCAGCAGTTACGGAACAGGGTCCACTGAAGCTTTCTTT.

The chain links TRBV7-2 to TRBJ1-5; no reliable D call. CDR3 length equals 14 residues. Germline loops: CDR1 SGHTA, CDR2 FQGNSA. V lost 6 bases and J lost 7, with 16 bases in between. The CDR3 DNA follows: TGTGCCAGCAGTCCCCTAGGCCTGGAGCAGCCCCAGCATTTT. Translated, it gives CASSPLGLEQPQHF.